The clone carrying this T cell receptor (beta chain) was counted between two and nine times. TCRdb reprocessed the RACE reads via MiXCR and lists one record per CDR3 protein. This sample yields over 75,000 distinct CDR3 sequences, of which roughly a tenth are seen a single time; around 1% belongs to the top ten. The sample's time point: patch test 3, about 24 weeks after DPC sensitization. Treatment specified: therapeutic diphenylcyclopropenone sensitization with weekly scalp DPC. This record comes from a study of human T cells and chemical hapten exposure. This sequence was found in a woman aged 25 to 39 with alopecia areata. Some clones in this sample may be carry-over from other donors' samples. This specimen consisted of whole blood, obtained in connection with sensitization to the hapten diphenylcyclopropenone (DPC).

CDR3 nucleotide sequence: TGTGCCAGTAGTACATCGGGTTCAGGAGGAGGCGAGCAGTACTTC. It is translated as CASSTSGSGGGEQYF. The chain is built from TRBV19 and TRBJ2-7; tentative D call: TRBD2 (5 bases). V was clipped by 4 bases and J by 6 bases, with 19 bases between them. This CDR3 comprises 15 residues. CDR1 LNHDA and CDR2 SQIVND come from the germline V gene (reference sequence).